The T cell receptor beta chain under discussion was sequenced for a study of blood T cell repertoires in COVID-19. Study information: From T cells, B-cell-depleted T cells, or PBMCs came the material, which was cDNA or gDNA.

Membership in each cohort depended on participant-reported clinical history. The germline V gene has CDR1 SQVTM and CDR2 ANQGSEA. The CDR3 has 11 amino acids. V was trimmed by 7 bases and J by 4 bases, leaving 10 bases between them. In the study's own analysis: Amplification of reference gene primers provided the estimated nucleated cell counts. Libraries were prepared by immunoSEQ multiplex PCR; TCRdb keeps only in-frame clonotypes and omits some of them. V and J calls plus clone size are reproduced from that table; the DNA served to infer D and trimming. The data contain 250,000 to 350,000 clones, more than 80% of them singletons. This clone was observed once.

The rearrangement joins TRBV29-1 to TRBJ1-1, with D hard to call. The clonotype comes from a woman aged 25-40 years who had recovered from COVID-19. The specimen sequenced was PBMCs or T cells enriched from blood (not recorded which). The CDR3 here is CSAISGTEAFF. CDR3 sequence (DNA): TGCAGCGCCATAAGCGGCACTGAAGCTTTCTTT.